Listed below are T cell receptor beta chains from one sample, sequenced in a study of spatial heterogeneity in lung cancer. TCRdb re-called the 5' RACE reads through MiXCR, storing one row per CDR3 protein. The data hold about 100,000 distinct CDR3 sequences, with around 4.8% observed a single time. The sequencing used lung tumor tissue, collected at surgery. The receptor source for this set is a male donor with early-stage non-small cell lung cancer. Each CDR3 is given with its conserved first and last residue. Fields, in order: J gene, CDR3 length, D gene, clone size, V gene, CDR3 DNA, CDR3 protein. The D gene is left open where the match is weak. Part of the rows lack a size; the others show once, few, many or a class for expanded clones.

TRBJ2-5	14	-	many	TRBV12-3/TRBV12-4	TGTGCCAGCAGTTTAATCGGTTCCAAAGAGACCCAGTACTTC	CASSLIGSKETQYF
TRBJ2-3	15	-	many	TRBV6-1	TGTGCCAGCAGTCGTCGGGACACATCCACAGATACGCAGTATTTT	CASSRRDTSTDTQYF
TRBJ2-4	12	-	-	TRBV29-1	TGCAGCGCACAGGGCCGAAAAAACATTCAGTACTTC	CSAQGRKNIQYF
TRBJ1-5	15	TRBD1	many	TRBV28	TGTGCCAGCAGTTTACCCGAACAGGGGAATCAGCCCCAGCATTTT	CASSLPEQGNQPQHF
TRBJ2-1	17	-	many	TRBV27	TGTGCCAGCAGTTTAAAACCGGGGATACTTGACACAAGGGAGCAGTTCTTC	CASSLKPGILDTREQFF
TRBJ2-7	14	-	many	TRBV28	TGTGCCAGCAGTTTGTCCACACTAGGCTACGAGCAGTACTTC	CASSLSTLGYEQYF
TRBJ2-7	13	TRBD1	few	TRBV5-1	TGCGCCAGCAGCTGGGGGACAGGGTCTGGGCAGTACTTC	CASSWGTGSGQYF
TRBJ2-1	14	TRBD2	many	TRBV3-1	TGTGCCAGCAGCCCTGCAGGGAGGGACAATGAGCAGTTCTTC	CASSPAGRDNEQFF
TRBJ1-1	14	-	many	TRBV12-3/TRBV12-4	TGTGCCAGCAGCTGGACAGCTCCGGGGGCTGAAGCTTTCTTT	CASSWTAPGAEAFF
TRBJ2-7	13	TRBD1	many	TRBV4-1	TGCGCCAGCAGCCTGGGACAGGGATTCGAGCAGTACTTC	CASSLGQGFEQYF
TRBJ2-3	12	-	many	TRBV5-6	TGTGCCAGCAGCTTGATGGCTAGCAGGCAGTATTTT	CASSLMASRQYF
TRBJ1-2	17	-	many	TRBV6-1	TGTGCCAGCAGTGAGATAATCGGGCAGCCTCTTTCCTATGGCTACACCTTC	CASSEIIGQPLSYGYTF
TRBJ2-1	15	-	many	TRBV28	TGTGCCAGCACATGGTGGAGGGACCCCTACAATGAGCAGTTCTTC	CASTWWRDPYNEQFF
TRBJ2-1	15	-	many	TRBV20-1	TGCAGTGCTGAGGACCTAGAGAAAGCCGGATTAACCGAGTTCTTC	CSAEDLEKAGLTEFF
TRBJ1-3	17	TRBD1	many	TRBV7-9	TGTGCCAGCAGCCCCCGAACCGACAGGGGCTCTGGAAACACCATATATTTT	CASSPRTDRGSGNTIYF